The 12 T cell receptor beta chains below were found in one sample sequenced in a study of glioma-infiltrating T cells. Using RNA template, CDR3s of TCR alpha and beta were amplified with iRepertoire arm-PCR. TCRdb analysed the multiplex PCR reads with MiXCR anew, one entry per CDR3 protein. The sample has around 390,000 distinct CDR3 sequences; roughly two fifths are singletons. The sequenced sample was glioma tissue, nonneoplastic brain tissue, or PBMCs (not recorded which). These receptors all come from a human donor with low-grade glioma or glioblastoma, undergoing nonglioma brain surgery, or in good health (not recorded which).

This clonotype was seen at least ten times. The chain uses TRBV20-1 and TRBJ2-1; D call uncertain. Germline V CDR1 and CDR2: DFQATT, SNEGSKA (reference sequence). The CDR3 is made up of 14 amino acids. Trimming removed 4 bases at V and 3 bases at J, with 13 bases between. This CDR3 is CSAITRNLYNEQFF. CDR3 DNA: TGCAGTGCTATTACTCGAAACCTCTACAATGAGCAGTTCTTC.

Notes on this clonotype: The germline gene is not matched at one end of the junction; a read error may be the cause. The chain combines TRBV25-1 with TRBJ2-2; a weak D match, TRBD2 (5 bases). There are 16 residues in the CDR3. CDR1 and CDR2 (germline): MGHDK, SYGVNS. The CDR3 coding sequence is TGTGCCAGCAGTTTAATAAAATTCGCGAACACCGGGGAGCGGTTTTTT. It is translated as CASSLIKFANTGERFF.

The J gene is TRBJ2-7, the V gene TRBV7-6, with 14 bases identical to TRBD2. The V segment lost 5 bases and the J segment 2 bases; nucleotides outside the gene matches: 14. Germline V gene data show CDR1 as SGHVS and CDR2 as FNYEAQ. There are 19 residues in the CDR3. As DNA, the CDR3 is TGTGCCAGCAGCCAAGAGACAGGGGGACTAGCGGGAGTGGCCTACGAGCAGTACTTC. Encoded protein: CASSQETGGLAGVAYEQYF.

This chain links TRBV12-3 or TRBV12-4 with TRBJ1-6; a possible D gene is TRBD1 (6 bases). The V end lost 4 bases, the J end lost 6 bases, and 22 bases lay between the germline ends. The CDR3 length is 18 residues. The CDR3 protein is CASSSRPWVGGLNSPLHF. In DNA form, the CDR3 reads TGTGCCAGCAGTTCAAGACCCTGGGTAGGGGGACTTAATTCACCCCTCCACTTT.

This clonotype has ten or more counts. The V gene is TRBV6-1, the J gene TRBJ2-5; D is uncertain. V was clipped by 1 base and J by 0 bases, with 6 bases between them. The CDR3 covers 14 residues. Per germline, CDR1 MNHNS and CDR2 SASEGT. In DNA, the CDR3 is TGTGCCAGCAGTGAAGGGGGATACCAAGAGACCCAGTACTTC. Amino acids: CASSEGGYQETQYF.

About this clonotype itself: A clone one base away is much larger, so this may be a read error. The DNA of the CDR3 is TGTGCCACCAGCAGAGGCAAAGGGAACGCTGAAGCTTTCTTT. Residues: CATSRGKGNAEAFF. The chain combines TRBV15 with TRBJ1-1, with D unclear. CDR1 is LNHNV, CDR2 YYDKDF, per germline (reference sequence). This CDR3 is 14 amino acids long.

The DNA for the CDR3 is TGCAGTGCTAGGGACCTAGCGGGCGCGGGAGAGACCCAGTACTTC. Translation: CSARDLAGAGETQYF. The chain is built from TRBV20-1 and TRBJ2-5, with TRBD2 matching over 8 bases. The CDR3 runs 15 residues. V gave up 3 bases and J gave up 4 bases; unmatched junction bases: 10. CDR1 and CDR2 from the germline V gene are DFQATT and SNEGSKA (reference sequence).

The chain recombines TRBV7-8 with TRBJ1-2; 7 bases match TRBD1. CDR1 is SGHVS, CDR2 FQNEAQ, per germline. With 6 bases clipped from V and 1 base from J, the junction kept 5 bases outside the gene matches. CDR3 size: 14 residues. The CDR3 DNA reads as TGTGCCAGCAGTTCACAGGGGTATAACTATGGCTACACCTTC. Translation: CASSSQGYNYGYTF. Full variable domain (missing parts from reference TRBV7-8 and TRBJ1-2): GAGVSQSPRYKVAKRGQDVALRCDPISGHVSLFWYQQALGQGPEFLTYFQNEAQLDKSGLPSDRFFAERPEGSVSTLKIQRTQQEDSAVYLCASSSQGYNYGYTFGSGTRLTVV.

This clonotype was detected only once. This chain joins TRBV27 and TRBJ2-7; 12 positions agree with TRBD2. Trimming at V came to 8 bases and at J to 6 bases, leaving 8 bases not matched to a gene. CDR3 size: 14 residues. CDR1 and CDR2 from the germline V gene are MNHEY and SMNVEV (reference sequence). CDR3 sequence (DNA): TGTGCCAGCGGGAGACTAGCGGGAGAAACCGAGCAGTACTTC. Translating gives CASGRLAGETEQYF.

This clonotype has only a few counts. The rearrangement uses TRBV4-3 and TRBJ2-1; the D gene is possibly TRBD2 (5 bases). This CDR3 has 16 residues. Trimming removed 0 bases at V and 0 bases at J, with 9 bases between. Germline CDR1 LGHNA, CDR2 YSLEER. CDR3 in amino acids: CASSQESGNSYNEQFF. CDR3 sequence (DNA): TGCGCCAGCAGCCAAGAGAGCGGCAACTCCTACAATGAGCAGTTCTTC.

The V call is TRBV5-1, the J call TRBJ1-1, with D possibly matching TRBD1 (5 bases). Germline values: CDR1 SGHRS, CDR2 YFSETQ. Trimming cost V 4 bases and J 2 bases, with 15 bases left between them. This CDR3 is built from 15 residues. The DNA for the CDR3 is TGCGCCAGCAGCCACCCAGCGGGACTCAACACTGAAGCTTTCTTT. As protein: CASSHPAGLNTEAFF. Looking up the rest from reference TRBV5-1 and TRBJ1-1 gives the full variable domain: KAGVTQTPRYLIKTRGQQVTLSCSPISGHRSVSWYQQTPGQGLQFLFEYFSETQRNKGNFPGRFSGRQFSNSRSEMNVSTLELGDSALYLCASSHPAGLNTEAFFGQGTRLTVV.

The gene calls are TRBV12-5 and TRBJ2-3; D not certain. The V gene lost 8 bases and the J gene lost 4 bases, with 10 bases spanning the gap. Germline V gene sequence: CDR1 LGHNT, CDR2 FRNRAP. The CDR3 has 12 residues. The CDR3 region is CASQEVPDTQYF. CDR3 DNA sequence: TGTGCTAGTCAGGAAGTCCCAGATACGCAGTATTTT.